What follows are 28 T cell receptor beta chains derived from one specimen sequenced in a study of cytomegalovirus exposure and HLA in healthy donors. Use of 60 Vbeta and 13 Jbeta primers characterized the PCR. The protocol was immunoSEQ multiplex PCR, while the TCRdb copy is restricted to in-frame clones and leaves out a portion. This listing includes approximately 100,000 clones. The sample taken for sequencing was PBMCs. The receptors originated from a man in his forties or fifties in good health and CMV-seronegative.

The chain carries TRBV7-6 and TRBJ2-7; 9 bases are a match to TRBD2. V lost 1 base, J lost 3 bases, and 1 base stayed unmatched. In germline, CDR1 is SGHVS, CDR2 FNYEAQ. The CDR3 covers 14 residues. CDR3 region: CASSLEAGGYEQYF. The CDR3 bases are TGTGCCAGCAGCTTAGAAGCGGGAGGCTACGAGCAGTACTTC. The full variable domain, its missing parts supplied by reference TRBV7-6 and TRBJ2-7, is GAGVSQSPRYKVTKRGQDVALRCDPISGHVSLYWYRQALGQGPEFLTYFNYEAQQDKSGLPNDRFSAERPEGSISTLTIQRTEQRDSAMYRCASSLEAGGYEQYFGPGTRLTVT.

This chain uses TRBV7-6 with TRBJ1-2, with no clear D. The CDR3 runs 13 residues. Germline CDR1 SGHVS, CDR2 FNYEAQ. The germline V and J ends were trimmed by 5 bases and 3 bases, with 10 bases remaining between them. CDR3 sequence reads: CASSHDGYYGYTF. CDR3 coding DNA: TGTGCCAGCAGCCATGACGGGTACTATGGCTACACCTTC.

The rearrangement links TRBV6-5 to TRBJ2-7; possible D gene TRBD1, 6 bases. The CDR3 covers 13 residues. CDR1 is MNHEY and CDR2 is SVGAGI in the germline V gene. The V end lost 6 bases, the J end lost 5 bases, and 14 bases lay between the germline ends. CDR3 residues: CASSQLEGDEQYF. CDR3 coding DNA: TGTGCCAGCAGCCAATTAGAGGGGGACGAGCAGTACTTC.

The chain links TRBV11-3 to TRBJ2-7, with 7 bases aligning to TRBD1. V trimming: 5 bases; J trimming: 3 bases; junction bases outside the gene matches: 7. This CDR3 spans 14 amino acids. Germline V gene sequence: CDR1 SGHNT, CDR2 YENEEA. The CDR3 region has the DNA TGTGCCAGCAGCACCACGGGACAGAACTACGAGCAGTACTTC. Amino acids: CASSTTGQNYEQYF.

The rearrangement joins TRBV5-1 to TRBJ1-2, with 7 nucleotides matching TRBD1. Losses at the gene ends were 4 bases for V and 4 bases for J; bases not matched to a gene: 4. CDR3 length: 13 residues. Germline-derived CDR1 and CDR2 are SGHRS and YFSETQ. CDR3 residues: CASSGRTGYGYTF. The CDR3 DNA reads TGCGCCAGCAGCGGAAGGACAGGCTATGGCTACACCTTC.

The chain links TRBV2 to TRBJ1-2; 9 bases agree with TRBD1. V shed 2 bases, J shed 2 bases, and the junction held 6 bases outside the gene matches. The CDR3 loop spans 16 amino acids. The germline V gene encodes CDR1 SNHLY and CDR2 FYNNEI. CDR3 DNA sequence: TGTGCCAGCAGTGAACGAGAACAGGGGGCGAACTATGGCTACACCTTC. It codes for CASSEREQGANYGYTF. The full variable domain, rest sourced from reference TRBV2 and TRBJ1-2, is EPEVTQTPSHQVTQMGQEVILRCVPISNHLYFYWYRQILGQKVEFLVSFYNNEISEKSEIFDDQFSVERPDGSNFTLKIRSTKLEDSAMYFCASSEREQGANYGYTFGSGTRLTVV.

This rearrangement joins TRBV5-1 to TRBJ1-5; D ambiguous. V gave up 0 bases and J gave up 7 bases, with 11 bases separating them. Germline values: CDR1 SGHRS, CDR2 YFSETQ. The CDR3 extends over 14 amino acids. The CDR3 DNA follows: TGCGCCAGCAGCTTGGAGGGTTCGGGACAGCCCCAGCATTTT. It specifies CASSLEGSGQPQHF.

The CDR3 region is CASSKLAGGITDTQYF. The CDR3 DNA is TGTGCCAGCAGCAAACTAGCGGGGGGTATCACAGATACGCAGTATTTT. The rearrangement links TRBV7-2 to TRBJ2-3, with TRBD2 matching over 12 bases. V was pared by 5 bases and J by 2 bases, with 5 bases of the junction left unmatched. The length of the CDR3 is 16 residues. Germline V CDR1 and CDR2: SGHTA, FQGNSA.

The rearrangement links TRBV19 to TRBJ2-1, with D possibly matching TRBD2 (6 bases). There are 15 residues in the CDR3. Trimming stripped 1 base from V and 4 bases from J, with 11 bases between. From germline, CDR1 is LNHDA and CDR2 SQIVND (reference sequence). Written as DNA, the CDR3 is TGTGCCAGTAGTATAGCGGGAGTTGTGTACAATGAGCAGTTCTTC. Protein sequence: CASSIAGVVYNEQFF.

The V and J genes are TRBV11-3 and TRBJ1-1; tentatively, D is TRBD1 (6 bases). V lost 5 bases and J 0 bases, leaving 19 bases between the germline ends. The CDR3 covers 17 residues. Germline CDR1 and CDR2: SGHNT and YENEEA. The CDR3 spells CASSLFGGAGVNTEAFF. CDR3 coding DNA: TGTGCCAGCAGCCTGTTTGGGGGCGCGGGGGTGAACACTGAAGCTTTCTTT.

The rearrangement links TRBV6-1 to TRBJ1-4, with D unclear. The length of the CDR3 is 15 residues. Trimming cost V 7 bases and J 3 bases, with 15 bases left between them. The germline gives CDR1 MNHNS, CDR2 SASEGT. The CDR3 sequence: CASIKSVGANEKLFF. The CDR3 region has the DNA TGTGCCAGCATCAAATCGGTGGGAGCTAATGAAAAACTGTTTTTT.

The V call is TRBV19, the J call TRBJ2-7; the D is unclear. V was shortened by 3 bases and J by 3 bases, with 12 bases between the two germline ends. The CDR3 covers 14 residues. Germline values: CDR1 LNHDA, CDR2 SQIVND (reference sequence). In DNA form, the CDR3 reads TGTGCCAGTAGTATGGCCCACAGCAACTACGAGCAGTACTTC. Protein product: CASSMAHSNYEQYF.

The chain joins TRBV5-6 to TRBJ2-5; D is perhaps TRBD1 (5 bases). Trimming left V 3 bases short and J 1 base short, with 10 bases between. The CDR3 is made up of 14 amino acids. CDR1 is SGHDT, CDR2 YYEEEE, per germline. The CDR3 DNA sequence: TGTGCCAGCAGCTCAGGACATCTCCAAGAGACCCAGTACTTC. It is translated as CASSSGHLQETQYF.

V is TRBV7-9 and J is TRBJ2-5, with D possibly being TRBD2 (6 bases). Germline V gives CDR1 SEHNR, CDR2 FQNEAQ (reference sequence). Trimming pared 3 bases from V and 2 bases from J, leaving 19 bases between. This CDR3 comprises 17 residues. CDR3 nucleotides: TGTGCCAGCAGCTTCTGGACTGGCGGGGCCAGACAAGAGACCCAGTACTTC. It yields the protein CASSFWTGGARQETQYF.

V and J are TRBV5-4 and TRBJ1-1, with a possible D match to TRBD1 (6 bases). Between the trimmed V and J ends, which lost 0 bases and 5 bases, there was a span of 20 bases. CDR1 and CDR2 (germline): SGHNT, YYREEE (reference sequence). The CDR3 is 17 residues long. The DNA of the CDR3 is TGTGCCAGCAGCTTGGACCCGGGGGGGCGGATAGGGACTGAAGCTTTCTTT. It codes for CASSLDPGGRIGTEAFF.

CDR3 loop: CASSSSGVEGDEQFF. The CDR3 nucleotides read TGTGCCAGCAGCAGTAGTGGGGTAGAAGGGGATGAGCAGTTCTTC. This chain links TRBV13 with TRBJ2-1, with D tentatively TRBD1 (5 bases). V lost 5 bases and J lost 8, with 19 bases in between. Germline CDR1 and CDR2: PRHDT and FYEKMQ (reference sequence). This CDR3 is built from 15 residues.

This rearrangement joins TRBV18 to TRBJ2-3, with unresolved D. Germline V gene lookup returns CDR1 KGHSH and CDR2 LQKENI. V was cut by 2 bases and J by 0 bases, with 6 bases left in between. The CDR3 has 14 residues. The CDR3 region has the DNA TGTGCCAGCTCACCAGGGCAGAGCACAGATACGCAGTATTTT. This encodes CASSPGQSTDTQYF. The entire variable domain, with the rest obtained from reference TRBV18 and TRBJ2-3, is as follows: NAGVMQNPRHLVRRRGQEARLRCSPMKGHSHVYWYRQLPEEGLKFMVYLQKENIIDESGMPKERFSAEFPKEGPSILRIQQVVRGDSAAYFCASSPGQSTDTQYFGPGTRLTVL.

The chain has TRBV7-8 and TRBJ1-2, with a tentative D call TRBD1 (5 bases). V lost 5 bases and J 3 bases, leaving 13 bases between the germline ends. The CDR3 spans 14 residues. Germline CDR1 SGHVS, CDR2 FQNEAQ. In nucleotides, the CDR3 is TGTGCCAGCAGCGTCGATTTAGGGGACTATGGCTACACCTTC. It codes for CASSVDLGDYGYTF.

The rearrangement links TRBV10-2 to TRBJ2-7; 12 bases line up with TRBD2. Per germline, CDR1 WSHSY and CDR2 SAAADI. V shed 6 bases and J 0 bases; nucleotides not matched to a gene: 0. This CDR3 has 14 residues. CDR3 residues: CASRGLAGSYEQYF. CDR3 nucleotide sequence: TGCGCCAGCAGGGGACTAGCGGGCTCCTACGAGCAGTACTTC.

The rearrangement joins TRBV5-4 to TRBJ2-1; 9 bases align to TRBD2. The CDR3 is 15 amino acids. Germline V lookup: CDR1 SGHNT, CDR2 YYREEE (reference sequence). With V trimmed by 3 bases and J by 3 bases, 4 bases remained unmatched. The CDR3 coding sequence is TGTGCCAGCAGCTCGGGACTAGCCCACTACAATGAGCAGTTCTTC. Protein: CASSSGLAHYNEQFF.

The V gene is TRBV7-9, the J gene TRBJ2-3; 8 positions match TRBD2. Germline V gene lookup returns CDR1 SEHNR and CDR2 FQNEAQ (reference sequence). The CDR3 is 17 amino acids. Unmatched junction bases numbered 6, after V lost 1 base and J lost 0 bases. This CDR3 is CASSLGAAGVSTDTQYF. As DNA, the CDR3 is TGTGCCAGCAGCTTAGGAGCAGCGGGGGTTAGCACAGATACGCAGTATTTT.

The chain carries TRBV10-1 and TRBJ2-3; D call uncertain. Between the trimmed V and J ends, which lost 0 bases and 2 bases, there was a span of 15 bases. Germline V CDR1 and CDR2: WNHNN, SYGVQD (reference sequence). There are 17 residues in the CDR3. The CDR3 DNA reads as TGCGCCAGCAGTGAGTCGAATTTAGAGGTCCTCACAGATACGCAGTATTTT. Translated, it gives CASSESNLEVLTDTQYF.

The genes are TRBV6-6 and TRBJ1-1; D not certain. Germline V gene lookup returns CDR1 MNHNY and CDR2 SVGAGI (reference sequence). The CDR3 has 15 amino acids. Trimming took 2 bases from V and 1 from J, leaving 11 bases between them. CDR3 bases: TGTGCCAGCAGTTACCGAGGGCAGTCGAACACTGAAGCTTTCTTT. Translated: CASSYRGQSNTEAFF.

The CDR3 coding sequence is TGTGCCAGCAGTGGGACAGGGGGGTACACTGAAGCTTTCTTT. This encodes CASSGTGGYTEAFF. This sequence joins TRBV6-1 and TRBJ1-1, with 10 bases fitting TRBD1. The germline V gene encodes CDR1 MNHNS and CDR2 SASEGT. J was trimmed by 3 bases and V by 4 bases; bases with no gene match: 2. The length of the CDR3 is 14 residues.

V is TRBV9 and J is TRBJ1-1; D unresolved. Trimming pared 3 bases from V and 0 bases from J, leaving 6 bases between. This CDR3 contains 13 residues. Per germline, CDR1 SGDLS and CDR2 YYNGEE. The CDR3 DNA reads TGTGCCAGCAGCGCCCATTTGAACACTGAAGCTTTCTTT. It translates to CASSAHLNTEAFF.

This chain connects TRBV5-6 to TRBJ1-4; D is ambiguous. CDR1 SGHDT and CDR2 YYEEEE come from the germline V gene. Trimming left V 4 bases short and J 7 bases short, with 17 bases between. The CDR3 covers 15 residues. The CDR3 DNA sequence: TGTGCCAGCAGCGCGCGTCCGGGGAAGGGTGAAAAACTGTTTTTT. Translation gives CASSARPGKGEKLFF.

The chain carries TRBV25-1 and TRBJ1-1; D is perhaps TRBD1 (5 bases). V was trimmed by 4 bases and J by 2 bases, leaving 11 bases between them. Germline V gene lookup returns CDR1 MGHDK and CDR2 SYGVNS. This CDR3 comprises 14 residues. The DNA for the CDR3 is TGTGCCAGCAGTGCCTATCAGGGAAACACTGAAGCTTTCTTT. Its translation is CASSAYQGNTEAFF. Using reference TRBV25-1 and TRBJ1-1 for the parts outside the CDR3, the full variable domain is EADIYQTPRYLVIGTGKKITLECSQTMGHDKMYWYQQDPGMELHLIHYSYGVNSTEKGDLSSESTVSRIRTEHFPLTLESARPSHTSQYLCASSAYQGNTEAFFGQGTRLTVV.

The genes are TRBV6-5 and TRBJ1-1; 7 positions agree with TRBD1. This CDR3 region has 16 residues. V shed 2 bases, J shed 1 base, and the junction held 7 bases outside the gene matches. Germline CDR1 MNHEY, CDR2 SVGAGI. Here the CDR3 reads CASSYPPGGRNTEAFF. The DNA of the CDR3 is TGTGCCAGCAGTTACCCCCCAGGGGGGAGGAACACTGAAGCTTTCTTT.